This T cell receptor (beta chain) was profiled in a study of blood T cells in healthy people across ages. Total RNA amounts of at least 5 micrograms were extracted per sample. Then a second PCR, running about 7 to 11 cycles, was carried out with a sample-barcoded 5' primer and a J-beta primer mix. MiXCR, applied by TCRdb to the 5' RACE reads, yields one record per CDR3 protein. The sample has around 1,500,000 distinct CDR3 sequences; roughly 40% are singletons. This clonotype came up a few times. What it recognizes is unknown. The CDR3 loop spans 15 amino acids. Germline trimming cut 5 bases from V and 1 base from J; bases unmatched to any gene: 6. Germline lookup yields CDR1 MDHEN and CDR2 SYDVKM. Broader study findings: Estimates of diversity drawn from one million T cells were considered underestimates. A conclusive naive versus antigen-experienced comparison was prevented by the unsorted PBMCs.

V and J are TRBV28 and TRBJ2-3; TRBD2 matches at 7 bases. The sequencing sample was made of blood. The receptor was isolated from a woman aged 18-29 years in good health. The CDR3 loop reads CASSPSGLRTDTQYF. As DNA, the CDR3 is TGTGCCAGCAGTCCTAGCGGCCTGCGCACAGATACGCAGTATTTT. Variable domain in full (rest from reference TRBV28 and TRBJ2-3): DVKVTQSSRYLVKRTGEKVFLECVQDMDHENMFWYRQDPGLGLRLIYFSYDVKMKEKGDIPEGYSVSREKKERFSLILESASTNQTSMYLCASSPSGLRTDTQYFGPGTRLTVL.